This record looks at one T cell receptor (beta chain) sequence and its context. The source of the sample is a study of blood T cell repertoires in COVID-19. Libraries were prepared by immunoSEQ multiplex PCR; TCRdb keeps only in-frame clonotypes and omits some of them. The data contain 250,000 to 400,000 clones, 88% of them singletons. V was cut by 2 bases and J by 8 bases, with 12 bases left in between. CDR1 is SGHTA and CDR2 is FQGTGA in the germline V gene. The CDR3 extends over 13 amino acids. The material sequenced was peripheral blood. The TCR sequence derives from a woman aged 25 to 39 with COVID-19, enrolled during active disease. The chain couples TRBV7-3 to TRBJ1-2; D ambiguous. The CDR3, as DNA: TGTGCCAGCAGCTTAGGCAGTAACAGCGGCTACACCTTC. This encodes CASSLGSNSGYTF.